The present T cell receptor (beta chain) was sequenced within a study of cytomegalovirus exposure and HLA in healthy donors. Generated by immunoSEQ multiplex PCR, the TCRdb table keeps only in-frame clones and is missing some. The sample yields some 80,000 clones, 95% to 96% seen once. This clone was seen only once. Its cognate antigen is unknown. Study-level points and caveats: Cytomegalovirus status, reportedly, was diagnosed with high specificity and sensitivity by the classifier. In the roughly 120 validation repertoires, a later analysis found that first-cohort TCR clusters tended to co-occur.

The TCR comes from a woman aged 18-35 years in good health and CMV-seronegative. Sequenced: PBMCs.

CDR3 sequence (DNA): TGTGCCAGCTCACCGGGGAGTCAGGGGAACCAAGAGACCCAGTACTTC. Amino acids: CASSPGSQGNQETQYF. This chain joins TRBV18 and TRBJ2-5; TRBD1 is a possible D gene (6 bases). Germline CDR1 KGHSH, CDR2 LQKENI. V shed 3 bases and J shed 0 bases, with 14 bases lying between them. This CDR3 has 16 residues.